The clone carrying this TCR beta chain showed up just a few times. What it recognizes is unknown. Researchers ran the PCR with 60 Vbeta and 13 Jbeta primers. Produced via immunoSEQ multiplex PCR; TCRdb's table is partial and in-frame only. In the table there are 150,000 to 200,000 clones, approximately 84% of which are singletons. This sample is part of a study of cytomegalovirus exposure and HLA in healthy donors. Findings and caveats of the study: Sequencing depth across donors, presence/absence analyses assumed, was roughly uniform. Apart from CMV serostatus, no immune exposure information was available.

Specimen: PBMCs. The TCR comes from a woman aged 35 to 49 in good health and CMV-seropositive.

The CDR3 loop reads CASSLTQLAAEQYF. Here the CDR3 DNA reads TGTGCCAGCAGCTTAACACAACTAGCGGCCGAGCAGTACTTC. The chain recombines TRBV7-8 with TRBJ2-7, with TRBD2 identical over 8 bases. V shed 2 bases, J shed 6 bases, and the junction held 6 bases outside the gene matches. This CDR3 comprises 14 residues. CDR1 and CDR2 from the germline V gene are SGHVS and FQNEAQ.